The clone carrying this T cell receptor beta chain was seen more than once but under ten times. A read error may account for a junction end that differs from germline. The data were taken from a study of shared clonotypes between healthy human individuals. The repertoire was sequenced with immunoSEQ multiplex PCR; TCRdb's copy has only in-frame clones and lacks some. The sample consists of 95,000 to 120,000 clones, approximately 70% of them appearing once. The CDR3 sequence is 18 residues long. CDR1 and CDR2 from the germline V gene are LGHNA and YNFKEQ. J is TRBJ2-6 and V is TRBV4-2; no clear D gene. The source of this sequence is a woman younger than 45 in good health. Sequenced input: memory CD8+ T cells sorted from blood. Subset reported: CD45RO+ cells pooled with CCR7-negative TemRA cells. In nucleotides, the CDR3 is TGTGCCAGCAGCTCGTATAGCAAAGGTACAAAGTCGGGCCAACGTCCTGACTTC. It specifies CASSSYSKGTKSGQRPDF.